Shown below are 8 T cell receptor beta chains from a single sample sequenced in a study of spatial heterogeneity in lung cancer. Using its own MiXCR run on the 5' RACE reads, TCRdb lists one record per CDR3 protein. Of about 18,000 distinct CDR3 sequences detected, 7% to 10% appear once; the ten largest clones hold less than 25%. Indicated time point: blood at routine non-recurrence follow-up after resection. This specimen was PBMCs, taken at follow-up. All receptors come from a male donor with early-stage non-small cell lung cancer.

This clonotype was seen at least ten times. The rearrangement links TRBV11-2 to TRBJ2-1; 7 positions match TRBD2. CDR1 and CDR2 (germline): SGHAT, FQNNGV. Trimming at V came to 0 bases and at J to 2 bases, leaving 4 bases not matched to a gene. The CDR3 contains 16 residues. The CDR3 loop reads CASSLEMAGAYNEQFF. CDR3 nucleotides: TGTGCCAGCAGCTTAGAGATGGCGGGGGCCTACAATGAGCAGTTCTTC.

In its sample, this clonotype was seen many times. The chain links TRBV12-5 to TRBJ2-1; no clear D gene. Looked up from germline, CDR1 is LGHNT and CDR2 is FRNRAP. The CDR3 extends over 11 amino acids. V was shortened by 2 bases and J by 8 bases, with 4 bases between the two germline ends. CDR3 nucleotides: TGTGCTAGTGGTTTGTCGGATGAGCAGTTCTTC. Protein product: CASGLSDEQFF.

The chain combines TRBV28 with TRBJ2-1; 10 bases are shared with TRBD2. Trimming removed 4 bases from V and 3 bases from J; junction bases left unmatched: 0. Looked up from germline, CDR1 is MDHEN and CDR2 is SYDVKM. The CDR3 covers 14 residues. DNA of the CDR3: TGTGCCAGCAGTTCTAGCGGGGGCTACAATGAGCAGTTCTTC. It specifies CASSSSGGYNEQFF. Full variable domain (outside the CDR3, taken from reference TRBV28 and TRBJ2-1): DVKVTQSSRYLVKRTGEKVFLECVQDMDHENMFWYRQDPGLGLRLIYFSYDVKMKEKGDIPEGYSVSREKKERFSLILESASTNQTSMYLCASSSSGGYNEQFFGPGTRLTVL.

This chain links TRBV6-2 or TRBV6-3 with TRBJ1-5; 7 bases align to TRBD1. The CDR3 totals 14 residues. Germline CDR1 reads MNHEY; CDR2 reads SVGEGT. Germline trimming cut 5 bases from V and 4 bases from J; bases unmatched to any gene: 5. The CDR3 spells CASSQGTENQPQHF. As DNA, the CDR3 is TGTGCCAGCAGTCAAGGGACAGAAAATCAGCCCCAGCATTTT.

This clonotype was counted ten times or more. The CDR3 region has the DNA TGTGCCACCAGTGTGGCTAGTGGGTACAATGAGCAGTTCTTC. It yields the protein CATSVASGYNEQFF. This rearrangement joins TRBV24-1 to TRBJ2-1; D unresolved. The CDR3 extends over 14 amino acids. V was shortened by 5 bases and J by 4 bases, with 11 bases between the two germline ends. The germline gives CDR1 KGHDR, CDR2 SFDVKD.

Only a few counts were recorded for this clonotype. V gene TRBV11-2 combines with J gene TRBJ2-7, with D maybe TRBD1 (5 bases). Germline V lookup: CDR1 SGHAT, CDR2 FQNNGV. Between the trimmed V and J ends, which lost 4 bases and 2 bases, there was a span of 15 bases. CDR3 length: 15 amino acids. The CDR3 DNA is TGTGCCAGCAGCTCGCAGGGTCCCTTAACCTACGAGCAGTACTTC. It is translated as CASSSQGPLTYEQYF.

This clonotype was detected many times. V and J are TRBV29-1 and TRBJ2-7, with TRBD2 matching 8 bases. Looked up from germline, CDR1 is SQVTM and CDR2 is ANQGSEA. The CDR3 contains 14 residues. Trimming took 8 bases from V and 4 from J; bases not matched to a gene: 13. The CDR3 spells CSSGGVPALYEQYF. CDR3 sequence (DNA): TGCAGCTCCGGGGGGGTACCGGCGTTGTACGAGCAGTACTTC.

A word on this clonotype: A much larger clone is a single base away; this may be a read error. The genes are TRBV6-1 and TRBJ1-1; perhaps TRBD1 as D (5 bases). The CDR3 covers 16 residues. Trimming pared 4 bases from V and 6 bases from J, leaving 21 bases between. Germline lookup yields CDR1 MNHNS and CDR2 SASEGT. The CDR3 spells CASSASFGTGQAEAFF. The CDR3, as DNA: TGTGCCAGCAGTGCATCCTTCGGGACGGGCCAGGCTGAAGCTTTCTTT.